One and the same sample provided the 4 T cell receptor beta chains below, sequenced in a study of CXCR3-negative and CXCR3-positive naive CD8 T cells (dated by TCRdb to the late 2010s). TCRdb lists the instrument as NextSeq 550. The Human TCR Profiling Kit (MiLaboratory) was used to make UMI-labeled 5' RACE TRB cDNA libraries. Based on TCRdb reprocessing of the reads, there is one entry per CDR3 protein sequence, and DNA is missing. The sample's table lists a count of about 120,000 distinct CDR3 sequences. Of the sample, approximately 0.29% falls within the top ten clones. Sequencing was performed on naive CXCR3- CD8+ T cells from blood. Per the publication, the cell subset or site label means: CD45RO-CCR7+CD27+CD95- naive CD8+ T cells lacking CXCR3 (TNR3-). The receptors derive from a human donor in good health. Some clones in this sample may be carry-over from other donors' samples.

CDR3: CASSQSTPDSPSYNEQFF. J is TRBJ2-1 and V is TRBV19; TCRdb outputs TRBD2, but without DNA this stays unchecked. Germline CDR1 reads LNHDA; CDR2 reads SQIVND (reference sequence). The CDR3 contains 18 residues.

The chain recombines TRBV7-9 with TRBJ2-3; TCRdb returns TRBD1, unconfirmable since there is no DNA. Germline V lookup: CDR1 SEHNR, CDR2 FQNEAQ (reference sequence). The CDR3 runs 15 residues. The CDR3 reads CASSPPVVELNTQYF.

This chain connects TRBV28 to TRBJ2-3; TCRdb lists TRBD1, though no DNA is available to test this call. CDR3 length equals 17 residues. Looked up from germline, CDR1 is MDHEN and CDR2 is SYDVKM. The CDR3 protein is CASSPTDRQVVTDTQYF.

The rearrangement joins TRBV18 to TRBJ2-3. CDR1 and CDR2 from the germline V gene are KGHSH and LQKENI. This CDR3 has 13 amino acids. The CDR3 loop reads CASSPADSDTQYF. The whole variable domain, filled in from reference TRBV18 and TRBJ2-3, reads NAGVMQNPRHLVRRRGQEARLRCSPMKGHSHVYWYRQLPEEGLKFMVYLQKENIIDESGMPKERFSAEFPKEGPSILRIQQVVRGDSAAYFCASSPADSDTQYFGPGTRLTVL.